The 3 T cell receptor beta chains in this list originate from one sample, sequenced in a study of blood T cell repertoires in COVID-19. Clones were read by immunoSEQ multiplex PCR, and TCRdb kept only the in-frame ones, dropping some. The sample has 150,000 to 180,000 clones, around 83% seen once. The sample comprised peripheral blood. These receptors all stem from a woman aged 60-70 years with COVID-19, enrolled during active disease.

The chain recombines TRBV6-5 with TRBJ1-1, with TRBD1 matching over 7 bases. The J segment lost 2 bases and the V segment lost 4 bases, leaving 7 bases of the junction unmatched. Germline V lookup: CDR1 MNHEY, CDR2 SVGAGI. The CDR3 runs 15 residues. In DNA form, the CDR3 reads TGTGCCAGCAGTTCCCGGGACAGATACAACACTGAAGCTTTCTTT. Translated: CASSSRDRYNTEAFF.

The genes are TRBV12-3 or TRBV12-4 and TRBJ1-1; D is unresolved. V was shortened by 6 bases and J by 7 bases, with 12 bases between the two germline ends. The CDR3 is 12 amino acids. The CDR3: CASSQDVREAFF. The CDR3 DNA follows: TGTGCCAGCAGCCAGGATGTCCGTGAAGCTTTCTTT.

The chain recombines TRBV18 with TRBJ1-1, with TRBD1 as a possible D gene (6 bases). Germline CDR1 and CDR2: KGHSH and LQKENI. V was trimmed by 2 bases and J by 0 bases, leaving 7 bases between them. CDR3 size: 14 residues. The CDR3 DNA reads TGTGCCAGCTCACCAGGGACACTGAACACTGAAGCTTTCTTT. This gives the protein CASSPGTLNTEAFF.